The rows below give T cell receptor beta chains drawn from one sample of a study of cytomegalovirus exposure and HLA in healthy donors. Clones were read by immunoSEQ multiplex PCR, and TCRdb kept only the in-frame ones, dropping some. Among 120,000 to 150,000 clones, roughly 70% were seen once, and the ten largest hold 3.5% to 5%. The sequenced sample was PBMCs. All receptors derive from a man in his 60s in good health and CMV-seronegative. Both conserved end residues are part of each CDR3. Fields, in order: clone size, D gene, J gene, V gene, CDR3 DNA, CDR3 protein. D genes are given only for firm matches. Some rows have no size entry. The others give once, few or many, or a class for an expanded clone.

abundance: .
d_gene: .
j_gene: TRBJ1-1
v_gene: TRBV30
CDR3nt: TGTGCCTGGAGTGTACAGGATCCTGAAGCTTTCTTT
CDR3aa: CAWSVQDPEAFF

abundance: .
d_gene: TRBD1
j_gene: TRBJ1-6
v_gene: TRBV4-1
CDR3nt: TGCGCCAGCAGCCAAGAGGGGGACAGCAGCTCCTATAATTCACCCCTCCACTTT
CDR3aa: CASSQEGDSSSYNSPLHF

abundance: .
d_gene: .
j_gene: TRBJ1-1
v_gene: TRBV5-1
CDR3nt: TGCGCCAGCAGCTTGGCCGGAGGTGAAACTGAAGCTTTCTTT
CDR3aa: CASSLAGGETEAFF

abundance: .
d_gene: TRBD2
j_gene: TRBJ2-7
v_gene: TRBV12-5
CDR3nt: TGTGCTAGTGGTTCCAGCTCCGGGGGGAGGATCTCCTACGAGCAGTACTTC
CDR3aa: CASGSSSGGRISYEQYF

abundance: few
d_gene: .
j_gene: TRBJ2-2
v_gene: TRBV7-2
CDR3nt: TGTGCCAGCAGCTTCGGAGTATCCACCGGGGAGCTGTTTTTT
CDR3aa: CASSFGVSTGELFF

abundance: .
d_gene: .
j_gene: TRBJ1-1
v_gene: TRBV6-6
CDR3nt: TGTGCCAGCAGTCCTGTTTGGGCAGGGGCTGAAGCTTTCTTT
CDR3aa: CASSPVWAGAEAFF

abundance: .
d_gene: TRBD2
j_gene: TRBJ2-3
v_gene: TRBV6-1
CDR3nt: TGTGCCAGCAGCCAGCGGGAGTGGGGCACAGATACGCAGTATTTT
CDR3aa: CASSQREWGTDTQYF

abundance: .
d_gene: .
j_gene: TRBJ2-1
v_gene: TRBV28
CDR3nt: TGTGCCAGCAGTTGGGACACCTCTCCCTACAATGAGCAGTTCTTC
CDR3aa: CASSWDTSPYNEQFF

abundance: .
d_gene: .
j_gene: TRBJ2-2
v_gene: TRBV9
CDR3nt: TGTGCCAGCAGCCTTACTAGTTTAGGCGGGGAGCTGTTTTTT
CDR3aa: CASSLTSLGGELFF

abundance: .
d_gene: TRBD1
j_gene: TRBJ1-2
v_gene: TRBV9
CDR3nt: TGTGCCAGCAGCCTTCTCGGGACAGATAACGGCTACACCTTC
CDR3aa: CASSLLGTDNGYTF

abundance: .
d_gene: TRBD1
j_gene: TRBJ1-5
v_gene: TRBV29-1
CDR3nt: TGCAGCGTCCGGGACAGGGGTTGGAATCAGCCCCAGCATTTT
CDR3aa: CSVRDRGWNQPQHF

abundance: few
d_gene: TRBD2
j_gene: TRBJ2-2
v_gene: TRBV2
CDR3nt: TGTGCCAGCATCTATACGGCGGGAGTCGGCACCGGGGAGCTGTTTTTT
CDR3aa: CASIYTAGVGTGELFF

abundance: .
d_gene: .
j_gene: TRBJ1-1
v_gene: TRBV19
CDR3nt: TGTGCCACTCAAAACAGGGCGAACACTGAAGCTTTCTTT
CDR3aa: CATQNRANTEAFF

abundance: few
d_gene: .
j_gene: TRBJ2-1
v_gene: TRBV28
CDR3nt: TGTGCCAGCAGTTGGGGAAAACTAGCTAGGTCCTACAATGAGCAGTTCTTC
CDR3aa: CASSWGKLARSYNEQFF

abundance: .
d_gene: .
j_gene: TRBJ2-1
v_gene: TRBV11-3
CDR3nt: TGTGCCAGCAGCTCCGACAATGAGCAGTTCTTC
CDR3aa: CASSSDNEQFF

abundance: .
d_gene: .
j_gene: TRBJ1-1
v_gene: TRBV5-6
CDR3nt: TGTGCCAGCAGCTTGCCGACAGGCTCAGCTTTCTTT
CDR3aa: CASSLPTGSAFF

abundance: .
d_gene: .
j_gene: TRBJ2-5
v_gene: TRBV9
CDR3nt: TGTGCCAGCAGCGTTGAGGGGGATCGAGAGACCCAGTACTTC
CDR3aa: CASSVEGDRETQYF

abundance: .
d_gene: TRBD1
j_gene: TRBJ1-1
v_gene: TRBV5-1
CDR3nt: TGCGCCAGCAGCTCGGACGACAGGGGTGGCGACACTAAAGCTTTCTTT
CDR3aa: CASSSDDRGGDTKAFF

abundance: .
d_gene: TRBD2
j_gene: TRBJ2-7
v_gene: TRBV29-1
CDR3nt: TGCAGCGTGGGGACTAGCGGCTCCTACGAGCAGTACTTC
CDR3aa: CSVGTSGSYEQYF

abundance: .
d_gene: .
j_gene: TRBJ2-5
v_gene: TRBV4-1
CDR3nt: TGCGCCAGCAGCCAGGGGGCAGGGGAGACCCAGTACTTC
CDR3aa: CASSQGAGETQYF

abundance: .
d_gene: .
j_gene: TRBJ1-4
v_gene: TRBV9
CDR3nt: TGTGCCAGCAGCGCAGGAGCGGGAGCGGGAGAAAAACTGTTTTTT
CDR3aa: CASSAGAGAGEKLFF

abundance: .
d_gene: TRBD2
j_gene: TRBJ2-2
v_gene: TRBV11-3
CDR3nt: TGTGCCAGCAGCCGTGAACCGGGACTAGCGGGAGGGCCCACCGGGGAGCTGTTTTTT
CDR3aa: CASSREPGLAGGPTGELFF

abundance: .
d_gene: TRBD2
j_gene: TRBJ2-5
v_gene: TRBV30
CDR3nt: TGTGCCTGGAAACTAGCGGGAGGAGAGACCCAGTACTTC
CDR3aa: CAWKLAGGETQYF

abundance: .
d_gene: .
j_gene: TRBJ2-1
v_gene: TRBV2
CDR3nt: TGTGCCAGCAGTTTGAGGGGGGGAGCATACTCCTACAATGAGCAGTTCTTC
CDR3aa: CASSLRGGAYSYNEQFF

abundance: .
d_gene: TRBD2
j_gene: TRBJ2-1
v_gene: TRBV5-4
CDR3nt: TGTGCCAGCAGACCCCCGGGACTAGCGACCTACAATGAGCAGTTCTTC
CDR3aa: CASRPPGLATYNEQFF

abundance: few
d_gene: .
j_gene: TRBJ2-7
v_gene: TRBV5-1
CDR3nt: TGCGCCAGCAGCTTGGCTGGGGGGGAGCAGTACTTC
CDR3aa: CASSLAGGEQYF

abundance: .
d_gene: TRBD2
j_gene: TRBJ2-5
v_gene: TRBV6-6
CDR3nt: TGTGCCAGCCGGACTAGCGCGGAAGAGACCCAGTACTTC
CDR3aa: CASRTSAEETQYF

abundance: .
d_gene: TRBD1
j_gene: TRBJ1-1
v_gene: TRBV5-6
CDR3nt: TGTGCCAGCAGCTTCACAGGGGCTACTGAAGCTTTCTTT
CDR3aa: CASSFTGATEAFF

abundance: .
d_gene: TRBD1
j_gene: TRBJ1-6
v_gene: TRBV27
CDR3nt: TGTGCCAGCAGGACAGGGCAGTATAATTCACCCCTCCACTTT
CDR3aa: CASRTGQYNSPLHF

abundance: .
d_gene: TRBD1
j_gene: TRBJ1-5
v_gene: TRBV9
CDR3nt: TGTGCCAGCAGCGTAGAGGGACAGCAGCCCCAGCATTTT
CDR3aa: CASSVEGQQPQHF

abundance: .
d_gene: .
j_gene: TRBJ1-5
v_gene: TRBV18
CDR3nt: TGTGCCAGCTCACGCTCAGGGGCAGAGAGGAGCAATCAGCCCCAGCATTTT
CDR3aa: CASSRSGAERSNQPQHF

abundance: .
d_gene: TRBD2
j_gene: TRBJ2-1
v_gene: TRBV7-8
CDR3nt: TGTGCCAGCACCTTAGGTGGGAGGGCCTTGAATGAGCAGTTCTTC
CDR3aa: CASTLGGRALNEQFF

abundance: .
d_gene: TRBD1
j_gene: TRBJ2-6
v_gene: TRBV5-5
CDR3nt: TGTGCCAGCAGCTTGGCCGGGACAGGGAGATTCTCTGGGGCCAACGTCCTGACTTTC
CDR3aa: CASSLAGTGRFSGANVLTF

abundance: few
d_gene: .
j_gene: TRBJ2-3
v_gene: TRBV4-3
CDR3nt: TGCGCCAGCAGCCAAGAGATTCAAGGGAGGTGGGGCACAGATACGCAGTATTTT
CDR3aa: CASSQEIQGRWGTDTQYF

abundance: .
d_gene: TRBD1
j_gene: TRBJ1-2
v_gene: TRBV6-1
CDR3nt: TGTGCTAGCAGACTTATGACAGGGGTAGGGGATGGCTACACCTTC
CDR3aa: CASRLMTGVGDGYTF

abundance: .
d_gene: TRBD1
j_gene: TRBJ1-1
v_gene: TRBV7-9
CDR3nt: TGTGCCAGCAGCCCCACCCGGCAGGGGGCCCGAGGGGCTTTCTTT
CDR3aa: CASSPTRQGARGAFF

abundance: .
d_gene: TRBD2
j_gene: TRBJ2-5
v_gene: TRBV11-2
CDR3nt: TGTGCCAGCACCTTAGCGGGACTGACGGAGACCCAGTACTTC
CDR3aa: CASTLAGLTETQYF

abundance: .
d_gene: TRBD1
j_gene: TRBJ1-1
v_gene: TRBV29-1
CDR3nt: TGCAGCGTTGAGGGGACAGGGAGCACTGAAGCTTTCTTT
CDR3aa: CSVEGTGSTEAFF

abundance: .
d_gene: .
j_gene: TRBJ2-5
v_gene: TRBV21-1
CDR3nt: TGTGCCAGCAGCACCTCGCTGGACAGGGACGATTTTGAGACCCAGTACTTC
CDR3aa: CASSTSLDRDDFETQYF

abundance: once
d_gene: TRBD2
j_gene: TRBJ2-1
v_gene: TRBV5-1
CDR3nt: TGCGCCAGCAGCTCTGGACTAGCGGGGTACAATGAGCAGTTCTTC
CDR3aa: CASSSGLAGYNEQFF

abundance: .
d_gene: TRBD2
j_gene: TRBJ2-7
v_gene: TRBV28
CDR3nt: TGTGCCAGCTGCGCGGGAGTGGCCTACGAGCAGTACTTC
CDR3aa: CASCAGVAYEQYF

abundance: .
d_gene: TRBD2
j_gene: TRBJ2-1
v_gene: TRBV2
CDR3nt: TGTGCCACCAAGGGACTAATGATTTACAATGAGCAGTTCTTC
CDR3aa: CATKGLMIYNEQFF

abundance: .
d_gene: TRBD2
j_gene: TRBJ2-5
v_gene: TRBV5-1
CDR3nt: TGCGCCAGCAGCTCCATACTAGCGGCCCAAGAGACCCAGTACTTC
CDR3aa: CASSSILAAQETQYF

abundance: .
d_gene: TRBD1
j_gene: TRBJ1-4
v_gene: TRBV29-1
CDR3nt: TGCAGCGTTGGACGGGACAGGGCAACTAATGAAAAACTGTTTTTT
CDR3aa: CSVGRDRATNEKLFF

abundance: .
d_gene: TRBD2
j_gene: TRBJ2-3
v_gene: TRBV28
CDR3nt: TGTGCCAGCAGAGTAGCGGGAGTAGCCACAGATACGCAGTATTTT
CDR3aa: CASRVAGVATDTQYF

abundance: .
d_gene: TRBD1
j_gene: TRBJ1-2
v_gene: TRBV5-1
CDR3nt: TGCGCCAGCAGCTCACGGGACAGAACCATTAACTATGGCTACACCTTC
CDR3aa: CASSSRDRTINYGYTF

abundance: .
d_gene: TRBD1
j_gene: TRBJ1-1
v_gene: TRBV5-6
CDR3nt: TGTGCCAGCAGCCTAGACAGGGGTAACACTGAAGCTTTCTTT
CDR3aa: CASSLDRGNTEAFF

abundance: .
d_gene: TRBD1
j_gene: TRBJ1-1
v_gene: TRBV19
CDR3nt: TGTGCCAGTAGTATAACAGGGGTAGATACTGAAGCTTTCTTT
CDR3aa: CASSITGVDTEAFF

abundance: .
d_gene: TRBD2
j_gene: TRBJ2-3
v_gene: TRBV6-5
CDR3nt: TGTGCCACCAGGGACAGCGGGAGGGCCGATACGCAGTATTTT
CDR3aa: CATRDSGRADTQYF

abundance: .
d_gene: .
j_gene: TRBJ2-5
v_gene: TRBV13
CDR3nt: TGTGCCAGCAGCGTCTATCCCTCAGGTGTTCGCCAAGAGACCCAGTACTTC
CDR3aa: CASSVYPSGVRQETQYF

abundance: .
d_gene: .
j_gene: TRBJ1-4
v_gene: TRBV19
CDR3nt: TGTGCCAGTAGTTTGGAGGGAACGGGCGAAAAACTGTTTTTT
CDR3aa: CASSLEGTGEKLFF

abundance: .
d_gene: TRBD1
j_gene: TRBJ1-1
v_gene: TRBV7-8
CDR3nt: TGTGCCAGCAGCTTAAGCCGCAGGGGGTGGGCCACTGAAGCTTTCTTT
CDR3aa: CASSLSRRGWATEAFF

abundance: .
d_gene: TRBD2
j_gene: TRBJ2-1
v_gene: TRBV5-4
CDR3nt: TGTGCCAGCAGCCCACAGCGGGAGGGCCCCTACAATGAGCAGTTCTTC
CDR3aa: CASSPQREGPYNEQFF

abundance: .
d_gene: TRBD1
j_gene: TRBJ1-1
v_gene: TRBV15
CDR3nt: TGTGCCACCAGCAGAGCCAATCCGGACAGGCCGTTGAACACTGAAGCTTTCTTT
CDR3aa: CATSRANPDRPLNTEAFF